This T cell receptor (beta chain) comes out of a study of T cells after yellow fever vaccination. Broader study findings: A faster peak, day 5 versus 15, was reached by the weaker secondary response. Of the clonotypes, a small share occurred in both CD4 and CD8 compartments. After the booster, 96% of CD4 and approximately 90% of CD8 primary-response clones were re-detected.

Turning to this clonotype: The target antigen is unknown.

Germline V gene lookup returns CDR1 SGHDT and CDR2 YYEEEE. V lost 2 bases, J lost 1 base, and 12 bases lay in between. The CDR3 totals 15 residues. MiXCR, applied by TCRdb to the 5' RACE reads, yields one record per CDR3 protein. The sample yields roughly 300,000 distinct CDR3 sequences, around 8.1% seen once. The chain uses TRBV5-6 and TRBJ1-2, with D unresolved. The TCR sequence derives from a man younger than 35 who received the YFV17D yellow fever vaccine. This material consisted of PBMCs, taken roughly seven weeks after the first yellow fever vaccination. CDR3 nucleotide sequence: TGTGCCAGCAGCTTAAAGTCGCAGGTTAACTATGGCTACACCTTC. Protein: CASSLKSQVNYGYTF.